This T cell receptor beta chain emerged from a study of immune heterogeneity within non-small cell lung tumors. The template for each sample was 550 to 700 ng of genomic DNA, which had been extracted from bulk tumor tissue. Surgeons took several biopsies per primary tumor, spaced far apart, during surgery. Patients had untreated, newly diagnosed non-small cell lung cancer and underwent curative surgery. Concerning this clonotype itself: The antigen remains undetermined.

Overall study findings and caveats: Across individual patients, the high-frequency T-cell receptor beta clonotypes were largely distinct. With local tumor mutational burden, local T-cell clonality showed a moderate but significant correlation (R roughly 0.3).

The CDR3 loop spans 16 amino acids. CDR1 and CDR2 (germline): SGHRS, YFSETQ. V shed 4 bases, J shed 9 bases, and the junction held 12 bases outside the gene matches. The TCR beta CDR3 region underwent multiplex PCR amplification with 32 V and 13 J primers. TCRdb itself ran the multiplex PCR reads through MiXCR, one entry per CDR3 protein. The sample shows under 25,000 distinct CDR3 sequences, 28% of them seen only once. The rearrangement links TRBV5-1 to TRBJ1-6; 8 bases map to TRBD1. The clonotype was recovered from a man aged 40-50 years with non-small cell lung cancer. Sequenced input: lung tumor tissue. CDR3 protein: CASSQLGTGTSSPLHF. As DNA, the CDR3 is TGCGCCAGCAGCCAACTCGGGACAGGTACCTCTTCACCCCTCCACTTT.